This T cell receptor (beta chain) originates from a study of T cell repertoires and HLA-DP antigens (dated by TCRdb to the late 2010s). As for the study more broadly: The study used an in vitro model of CD4+ T cell alloreactivity in which transduced HeLa cells presented allogeneic HLA-DP. On average, approximately 0.2 ug of DNA went in for sorted CD137+CD4+ samples, versus roughly 1,300 ng for pre-culture CD4+ samples. One alloantigen differed from self by one peptide-binding groove amino acid, whereas the other differed by ten, modelling structurally similar versus dissimilar alloantigens. The three donors were two male and one female, with ages ranging from the 18-to-29 to the 60-to-69 age band. Points the paper makes about the study in general: Separate analysis of naive and memory CD4+ repertoires was not performed. Limitations included only a few donors, a non-physiological HeLa antigen-presenting system, and the use of total CD4+ responder cells. Clonality of sorted CD137+ cells was similar against both alloantigens (around 0.37) and much higher than in pre-culture samples (approximately 0.039). Clones undetected before culture had an average cumulative frequency of around 40% against one allele versus approximately 54% against the other.

Ends trimmed: V by 4 bases, J by 2 bases; bases unmatched to a gene: 3. Reading from cysteine to phenylalanine, the CDR3 counts 14 amino acids. The kept DNA is CDR3 alone, 42 bases in frame from the first base. In the germline V gene, CDR1 corresponds to MNHNS and CDR2 to SASEGT. Magnetic bead negative selection was used to isolate untouched CD4+ T cells from Ficoll-separated PBMC, with an average purity of approximately 98%. Using magnetic beads, untouched CD4+ T cells were isolated from Ficoll-separated PBMC at around 98% purity, with only negligible CD8+ contamination. Peripheral blood mononuclear cells came from the buffy coats of a few healthy blood donors. All three donors were CMV seronegative. Genomic DNA was extracted with the DNeasy Blood & Tissue Kit. Genomic DNA from sorted CD137+CD4+ cells and from pre-culture CD4+ baseline samples of each subject was subjected to TCRB sequencing. The immunoSEQ multiplex PCR, with forward primers for 54 TRBV segments and reverse primers for 13 TRBJ segments, was used to amplify TCRB CDR3 regions. Deep resolution, with a target of 200,000 T cell genomes, was applied to the sequencing of pre-culture CD4+ samples. Sequencing of amplicons was performed on an Illumina HiSeq System, and 87 bp reads covering the CDR3 were generated. The study's processing was this. PCR and sequencing errors in the reads were corrected, and alignment to IMGT reference sequences was used to define CDR3 regions. Template and unique rearrangement counts were estimated using synthetic template pools. Clonality was computed as 1 minus Pielou's evenness. The Daley-Smith estimator was used to estimate richness. Repertoire overlap was measured with Morisita's index. Clones found in cultured samples but undetected in the pre-culture repertoire of the corresponding donor were defined as low-abundance clones. The immuneACCESS repertoire file appears here via TCRdb, limited to in-frame rearrangements. These files lack a portion of the clones; in checked studies, under half of the deficit traces to unresolved V genes, and the cause of the others is not known. The V and J calls and the clone size are those of that table, but D and trimming were determined from the DNA. The table for this sample lists about 73,000 clones; around four fifths of them were counted only once. Roughly 1.4% of the sample is in the top ten clones.

A note on this clone: The antigen this receptor binds is unknown. No much larger clonotype is one base removed from it; base qualities were not supplied.

The chain is assembled from TRBV6-1 and TRBJ2-3, with 7 bases in between that match TRBD1. Sequenced: CD4+ T cells from PBMCs. The clonotype was recovered from a man aged 55 to 70 in good health and CMV-seronegative. The sequence in DNA is TGTGCCAGCAGTGGACAGGGACACACAGATACGCAGTATTTT. It codes for CASSGQGHTDTQYF.